These 3 T cell receptor beta chains were sequenced from one sample in a study of T cells after yellow fever vaccination. TCRdb reprocessed the 5' RACE reads via MiXCR and lists one record per CDR3 protein. Among 620,000 or so distinct CDR3 sequences listed, 10% to 15% were seen once. The material was PBMCs, obtained on the day of the yellow fever booster vaccination. The receptors come from a man between 25 and 39 years old who received the YFV17D yellow fever vaccine.

This clonotype has only a few counts. The chain has TRBV11-1 and TRBJ2-1, with 10 bases fitting TRBD2. The CDR3 covers 19 residues. Germline CDR1 SGHAT, CDR2 FQDESV (reference sequence). V lost 3 bases, J lost 4 bases, and 15 bases stayed unmatched. CDR3 protein: CASSFFGSGSGRQYNEQFF. The DNA of the CDR3 is TGTGCCAGCAGCTTCTTTGGGTCTGGTAGCGGGAGGCAATACAATGAGCAGTTCTTC.

The rearrangement uses TRBV7-9 and TRBJ1-1, with D perhaps matching TRBD1 (6 bases). This CDR3 has 16 residues. V was clipped by 2 bases and J by 6 bases, with 19 bases between them. CDR1 and CDR2 (germline): SEHNR, FQNEAQ (reference sequence). The CDR3 region has the DNA TGTGCCAGCAGCTTAAGCTCAGGGAGGGGGGCAGCTGAAGCTTTCTTT. It encodes CASSLSSGRGAAEAFF.

This sequence joins TRBV7-9 and TRBJ2-1; D may be TRBD2 (6 bases). Germline loops: CDR1 SEHNR, CDR2 FQNEAQ (reference sequence). CDR3 length: 14 residues. Trimming removed 8 bases at V and 4 bases at J, with 15 bases between. CDR3 coding DNA: TGTGCCAGCTTGATGGGTAGCGGTTACAATGAGCAGTTCTTC. Its protein product is CASLMGSGYNEQFF.